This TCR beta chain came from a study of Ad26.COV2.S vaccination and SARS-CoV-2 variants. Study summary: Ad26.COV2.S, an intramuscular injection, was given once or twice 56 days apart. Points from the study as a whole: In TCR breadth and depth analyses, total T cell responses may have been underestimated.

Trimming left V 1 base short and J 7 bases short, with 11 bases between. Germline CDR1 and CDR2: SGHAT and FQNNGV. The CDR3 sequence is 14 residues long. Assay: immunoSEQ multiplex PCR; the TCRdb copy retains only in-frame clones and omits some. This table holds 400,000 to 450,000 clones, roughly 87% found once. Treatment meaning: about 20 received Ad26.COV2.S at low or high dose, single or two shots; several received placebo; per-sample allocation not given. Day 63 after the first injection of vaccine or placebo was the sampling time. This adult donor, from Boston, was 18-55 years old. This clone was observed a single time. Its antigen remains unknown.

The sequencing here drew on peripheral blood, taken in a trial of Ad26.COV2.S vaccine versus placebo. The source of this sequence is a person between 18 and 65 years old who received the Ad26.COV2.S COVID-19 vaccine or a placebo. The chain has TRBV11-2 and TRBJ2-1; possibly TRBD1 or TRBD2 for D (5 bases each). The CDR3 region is CASSLVGTSNEQFF. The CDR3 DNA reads TGTGCCAGCAGCTTAGTCGGGACCTCGAATGAGCAGTTCTTC.